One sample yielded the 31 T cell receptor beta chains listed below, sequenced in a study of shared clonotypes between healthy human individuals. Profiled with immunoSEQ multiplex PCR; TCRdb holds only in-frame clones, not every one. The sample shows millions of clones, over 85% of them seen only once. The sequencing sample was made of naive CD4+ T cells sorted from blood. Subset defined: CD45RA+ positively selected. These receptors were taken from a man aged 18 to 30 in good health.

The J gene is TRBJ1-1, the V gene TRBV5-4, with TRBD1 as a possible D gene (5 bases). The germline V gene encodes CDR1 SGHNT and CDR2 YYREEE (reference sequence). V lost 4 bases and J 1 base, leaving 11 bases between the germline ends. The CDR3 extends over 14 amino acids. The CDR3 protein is CASSLSQGNTEAFF. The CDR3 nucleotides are TGTGCCAGCAGCCTGTCCCAGGGGAACACTGAAGCTTTCTTT.

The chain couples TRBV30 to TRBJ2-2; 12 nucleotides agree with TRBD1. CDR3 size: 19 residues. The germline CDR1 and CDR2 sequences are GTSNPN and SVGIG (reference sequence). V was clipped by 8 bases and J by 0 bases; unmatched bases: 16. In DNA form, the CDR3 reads TGTGCCAGCTTTCCGGGACAGGGGGCTTATTGGGCGAACACCGGGGAGCTGTTTTTT. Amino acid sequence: CASFPGQGAYWANTGELFF. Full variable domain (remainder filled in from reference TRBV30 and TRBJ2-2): SQTIHQWPATLVQPVGSPLSLECTVEGTSNPNLYWYRQAAGRGLQLLFYSVGIGQISSEVPQNLSASRPQDRQFILSSKKLLLSDSGFYLCASFPGQGAYWANTGELFFGEGSRLTVL.

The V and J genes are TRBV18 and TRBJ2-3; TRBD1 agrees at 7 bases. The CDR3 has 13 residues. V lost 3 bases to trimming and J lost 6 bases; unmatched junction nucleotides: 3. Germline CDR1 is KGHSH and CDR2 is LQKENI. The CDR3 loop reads CASSPGTADTQYF. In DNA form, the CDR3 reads TGTGCCAGCTCACCTGGGACAGCCGATACGCAGTATTTT.

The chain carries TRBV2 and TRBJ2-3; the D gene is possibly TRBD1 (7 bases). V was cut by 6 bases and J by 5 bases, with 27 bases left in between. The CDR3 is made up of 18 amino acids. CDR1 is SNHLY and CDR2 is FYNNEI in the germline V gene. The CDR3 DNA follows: TGTGCCAGCAGCGACATCGGGAGACAGGGTGGAACTAAAGATACGCAGTATTTT. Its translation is CASSDIGRQGGTKDTQYF.

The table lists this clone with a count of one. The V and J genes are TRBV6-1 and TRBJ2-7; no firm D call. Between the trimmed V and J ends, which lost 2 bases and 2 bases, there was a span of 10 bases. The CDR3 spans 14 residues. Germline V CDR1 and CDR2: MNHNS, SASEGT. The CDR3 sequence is CASSESPGTYEQYF. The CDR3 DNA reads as TGTGCCAGCAGTGAATCCCCTGGCACCTACGAGCAGTACTTC.

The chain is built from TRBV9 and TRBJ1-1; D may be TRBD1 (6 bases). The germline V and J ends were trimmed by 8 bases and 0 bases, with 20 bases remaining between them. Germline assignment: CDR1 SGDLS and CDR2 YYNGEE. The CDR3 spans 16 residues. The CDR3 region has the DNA TGTGCCAGTAGTAAATCTGCCGGGACACTGAACACTGAAGCTTTCTTT. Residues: CASSKSAGTLNTEAFF.

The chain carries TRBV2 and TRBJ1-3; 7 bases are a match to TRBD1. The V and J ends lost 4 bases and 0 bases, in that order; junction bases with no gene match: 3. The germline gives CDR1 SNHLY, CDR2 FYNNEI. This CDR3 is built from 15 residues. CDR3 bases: TGTGCCAGCAGTGGGGACAGTAACTCTGGAAACACCATATATTTT. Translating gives CASSGDSNSGNTIYF.

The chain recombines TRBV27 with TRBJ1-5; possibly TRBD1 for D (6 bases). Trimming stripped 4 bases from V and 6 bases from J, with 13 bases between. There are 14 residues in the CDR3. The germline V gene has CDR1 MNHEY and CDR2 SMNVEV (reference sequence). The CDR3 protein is CASSSRGASQPQHF. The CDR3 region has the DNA TGTGCCAGCAGTTCCAGGGGCGCGAGTCAGCCCCAGCATTTT.

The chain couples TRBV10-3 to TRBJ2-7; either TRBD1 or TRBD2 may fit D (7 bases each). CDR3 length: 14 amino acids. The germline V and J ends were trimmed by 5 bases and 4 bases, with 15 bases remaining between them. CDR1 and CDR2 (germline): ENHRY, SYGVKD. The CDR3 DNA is TGTGCCATCAGTCCACCAGGGGGGGTTTACGAGCAGTACTTC. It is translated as CAISPPGGVYEQYF.

CDR3 sequence: CAISGALGAFF. In DNA, the CDR3 is TGTGCCATCAGTGGGGCCCTGGGAGCTTTCTTT. This chain links TRBV10-3 with TRBJ1-1; unclear D gene. CDR1 and CDR2 (germline): ENHRY, SYGVKD. V gave up 4 bases and J gave up 10 bases, with 10 bases separating them. The CDR3 consists of 11 residues.

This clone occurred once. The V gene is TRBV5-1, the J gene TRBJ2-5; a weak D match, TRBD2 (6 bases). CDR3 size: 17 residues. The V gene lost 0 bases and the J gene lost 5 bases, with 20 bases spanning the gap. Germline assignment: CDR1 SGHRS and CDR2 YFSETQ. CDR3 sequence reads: CASSLAGAGRGWETQYF. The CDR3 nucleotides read TGCGCCAGCAGCTTGGCGGGAGCGGGCCGTGGCTGGGAGACCCAGTACTTC.

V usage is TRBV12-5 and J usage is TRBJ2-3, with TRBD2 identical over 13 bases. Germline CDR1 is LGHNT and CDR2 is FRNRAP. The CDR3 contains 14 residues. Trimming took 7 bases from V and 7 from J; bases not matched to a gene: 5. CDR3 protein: CASDGLAGDHTQYF. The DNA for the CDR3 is TGTGCTAGTGACGGACTAGCGGGAGACCATACGCAGTATTTT.

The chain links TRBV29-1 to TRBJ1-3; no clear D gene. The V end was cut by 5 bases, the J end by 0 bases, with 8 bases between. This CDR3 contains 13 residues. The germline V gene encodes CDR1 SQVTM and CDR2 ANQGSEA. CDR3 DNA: TGCAGCGTTTCCGCAGTCTCTGGAAACACCATATATTTT. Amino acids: CSVSAVSGNTIYF.

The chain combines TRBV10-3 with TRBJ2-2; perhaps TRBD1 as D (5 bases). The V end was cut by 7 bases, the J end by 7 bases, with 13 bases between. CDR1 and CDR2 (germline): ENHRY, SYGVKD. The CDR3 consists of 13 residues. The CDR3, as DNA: TGTGCCATCAAAAGGGGCTCGAACGGGGAGCTGTTTTTT. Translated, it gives CAIKRGSNGELFF.

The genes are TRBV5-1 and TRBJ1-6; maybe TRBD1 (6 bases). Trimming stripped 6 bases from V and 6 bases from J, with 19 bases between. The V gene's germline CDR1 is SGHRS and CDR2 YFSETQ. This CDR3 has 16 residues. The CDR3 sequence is CASTRWGRDINSPLHF. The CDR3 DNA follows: TGCGCCAGCACTCGCTGGGGGCGCGATATTAATTCACCCCTCCACTTT. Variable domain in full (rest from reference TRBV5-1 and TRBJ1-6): KAGVTQTPRYLIKTRGQQVTLSCSPISGHRSVSWYQQTPGQGLQFLFEYFSETQRNKGNFPGRFSGRQFSNSRSEMNVSTLELGDSALYLCASTRWGRDINSPLHFGNGTRLTVT.

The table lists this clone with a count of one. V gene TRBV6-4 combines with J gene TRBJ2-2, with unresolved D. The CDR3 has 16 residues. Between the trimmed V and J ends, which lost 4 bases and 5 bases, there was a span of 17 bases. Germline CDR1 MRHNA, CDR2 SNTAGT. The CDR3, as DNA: TGTGCCAGCAGTGTAAAATGGTCACCCGTAACCGGGGAGCTGTTTTTT. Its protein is CASSVKWSPVTGELFF.

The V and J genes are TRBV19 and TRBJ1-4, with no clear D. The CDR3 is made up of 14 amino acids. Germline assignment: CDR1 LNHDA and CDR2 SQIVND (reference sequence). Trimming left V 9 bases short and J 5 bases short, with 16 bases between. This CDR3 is CASRLGRENEKLFF. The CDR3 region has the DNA TGTGCCAGCCGTTTAGGGCGGGAGAATGAAAAACTGTTTTTT.

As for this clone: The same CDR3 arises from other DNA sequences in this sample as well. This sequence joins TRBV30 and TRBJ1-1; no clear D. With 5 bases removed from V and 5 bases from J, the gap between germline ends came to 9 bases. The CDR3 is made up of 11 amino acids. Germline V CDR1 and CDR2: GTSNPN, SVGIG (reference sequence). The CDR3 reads CAWSQETEAFF. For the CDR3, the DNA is TGTGCCTGGTCTCAGGAAACTGAAGCTTTCTTT. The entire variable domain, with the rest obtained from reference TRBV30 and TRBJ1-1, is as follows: SQTIHQWPATLVQPVGSPLSLECTVEGTSNPNLYWYRQAAGRGLQLLFYSVGIGQISSEVPQNLSASRPQDRQFILSSKKLLLSDSGFYLCAWSQETEAFFGQGTRLTVV.

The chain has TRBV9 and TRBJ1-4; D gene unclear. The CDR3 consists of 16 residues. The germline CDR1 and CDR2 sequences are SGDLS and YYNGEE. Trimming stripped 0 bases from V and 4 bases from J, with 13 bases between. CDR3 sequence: CASSVGQRTDNEKLFF. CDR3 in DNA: TGTGCCAGCAGCGTAGGGCAACGGACCGATAATGAAAAACTGTTTTTT.

CDR3: CASSFIYEQYF. The CDR3 coding sequence is TGTGCCAGCAGTTTCATCTACGAGCAGTACTTC. This sequence joins TRBV6-6 and TRBJ2-7; the D is unclear. The CDR3 consists of 11 residues. The germline V and J ends were trimmed by 4 bases and 3 bases, with 4 bases remaining between them. Looked up from germline, CDR1 is MNHNY and CDR2 is SVGAGI (reference sequence).

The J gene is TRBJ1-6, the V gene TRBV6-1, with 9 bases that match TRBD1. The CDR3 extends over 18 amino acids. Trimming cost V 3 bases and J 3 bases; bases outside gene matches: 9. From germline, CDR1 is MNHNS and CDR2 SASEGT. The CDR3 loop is CASSERAQGALYNSPLHF. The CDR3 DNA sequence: TGTGCCAGCAGTGAGAGGGCACAGGGGGCTCTCTATAATTCACCCCTCCACTTT.

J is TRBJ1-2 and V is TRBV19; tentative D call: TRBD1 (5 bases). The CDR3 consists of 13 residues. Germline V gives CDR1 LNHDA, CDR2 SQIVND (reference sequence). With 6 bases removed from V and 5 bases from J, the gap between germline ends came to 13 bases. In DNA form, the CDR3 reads TGTGCCAGTAGCGGGGACGGGTGGTATGGCTACACCTTC. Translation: CASSGDGWYGYTF.

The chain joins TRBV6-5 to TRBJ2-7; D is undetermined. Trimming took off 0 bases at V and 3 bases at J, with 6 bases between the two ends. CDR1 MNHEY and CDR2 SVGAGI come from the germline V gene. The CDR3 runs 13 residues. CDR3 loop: CASSYSGLYEQYF. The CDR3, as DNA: TGTGCCAGCAGTTACTCGGGCCTCTACGAGCAGTACTTC.

The CDR3 coding sequence is TGTGCCAGCAGTTCAACCGGCCACAGATACGAGCAGTACTTC. It codes for CASSSTGHRYEQYF. The V and J genes are TRBV28 and TRBJ2-7; no clear D gene. In germline, CDR1 is MDHEN, CDR2 SYDVKM. This CDR3 is built from 14 residues. Between the trimmed V and J ends, which lost 4 bases and 4 bases, there was a span of 14 bases.

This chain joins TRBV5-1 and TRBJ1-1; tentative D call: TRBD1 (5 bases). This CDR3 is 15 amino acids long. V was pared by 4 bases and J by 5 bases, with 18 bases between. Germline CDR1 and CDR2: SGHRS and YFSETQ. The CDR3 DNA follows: TGCGCCAGCAGCCCCGCCCCGGGGGTAGTGACTGAAGCTTTCTTT. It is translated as CASSPAPGVVTEAFF.

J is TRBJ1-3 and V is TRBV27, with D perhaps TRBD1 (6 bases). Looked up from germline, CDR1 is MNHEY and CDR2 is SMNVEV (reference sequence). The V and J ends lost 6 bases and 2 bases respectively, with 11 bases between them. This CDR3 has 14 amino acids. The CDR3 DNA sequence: TGTGCCAGCAGGCTACAGGGTGCTGGAAACACCATATATTTT. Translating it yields CASRLQGAGNTIYF.

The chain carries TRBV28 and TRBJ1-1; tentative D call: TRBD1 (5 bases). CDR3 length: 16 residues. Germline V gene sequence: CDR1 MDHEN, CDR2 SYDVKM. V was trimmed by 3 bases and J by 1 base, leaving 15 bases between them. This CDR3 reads CASSFRWGSSNTEAFF. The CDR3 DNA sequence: TGTGCCAGCAGTTTTCGTTGGGGCAGCTCGAACACTGAAGCTTTCTTT.

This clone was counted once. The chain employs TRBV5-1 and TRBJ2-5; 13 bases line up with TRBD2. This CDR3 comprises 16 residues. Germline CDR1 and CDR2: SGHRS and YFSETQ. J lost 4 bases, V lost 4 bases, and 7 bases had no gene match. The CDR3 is CASSEGTSGVRETQYF. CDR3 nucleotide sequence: TGCGCCAGCAGCGAAGGGACTAGCGGGGTCCGAGAGACCCAGTACTTC.

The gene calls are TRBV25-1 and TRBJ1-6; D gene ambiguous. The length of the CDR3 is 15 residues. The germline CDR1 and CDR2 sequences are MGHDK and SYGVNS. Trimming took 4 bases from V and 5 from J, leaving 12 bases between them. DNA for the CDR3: TGTGCCAGCAGTGGAGGAGGGCTACATAATTCACCCCTCCACTTT. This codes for CASSGGGLHNSPLHF. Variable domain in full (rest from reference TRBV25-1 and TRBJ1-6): EADIYQTPRYLVIGTGKKITLECSQTMGHDKMYWYQQDPGMELHLIHYSYGVNSTEKGDLSSESTVSRIRTEHFPLTLESARPSHTSQYLCASSGGGLHNSPLHFGNGTRLTVT.

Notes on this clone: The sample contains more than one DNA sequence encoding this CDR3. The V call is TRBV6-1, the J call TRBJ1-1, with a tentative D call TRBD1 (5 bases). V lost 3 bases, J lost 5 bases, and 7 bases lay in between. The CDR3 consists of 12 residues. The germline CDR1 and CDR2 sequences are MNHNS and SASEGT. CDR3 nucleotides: TGTGCCAGCAGTGACAGGGTAACTGAAGCTTTCTTT. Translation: CASSDRVTEAFF.

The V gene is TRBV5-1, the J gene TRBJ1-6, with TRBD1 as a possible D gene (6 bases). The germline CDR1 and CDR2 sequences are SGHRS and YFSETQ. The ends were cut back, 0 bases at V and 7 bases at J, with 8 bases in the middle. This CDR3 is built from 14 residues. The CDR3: CASSLDRVNSPLHF. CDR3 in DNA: TGCGCCAGCAGCTTGGACAGGGTGAATTCACCCCTCCACTTT.